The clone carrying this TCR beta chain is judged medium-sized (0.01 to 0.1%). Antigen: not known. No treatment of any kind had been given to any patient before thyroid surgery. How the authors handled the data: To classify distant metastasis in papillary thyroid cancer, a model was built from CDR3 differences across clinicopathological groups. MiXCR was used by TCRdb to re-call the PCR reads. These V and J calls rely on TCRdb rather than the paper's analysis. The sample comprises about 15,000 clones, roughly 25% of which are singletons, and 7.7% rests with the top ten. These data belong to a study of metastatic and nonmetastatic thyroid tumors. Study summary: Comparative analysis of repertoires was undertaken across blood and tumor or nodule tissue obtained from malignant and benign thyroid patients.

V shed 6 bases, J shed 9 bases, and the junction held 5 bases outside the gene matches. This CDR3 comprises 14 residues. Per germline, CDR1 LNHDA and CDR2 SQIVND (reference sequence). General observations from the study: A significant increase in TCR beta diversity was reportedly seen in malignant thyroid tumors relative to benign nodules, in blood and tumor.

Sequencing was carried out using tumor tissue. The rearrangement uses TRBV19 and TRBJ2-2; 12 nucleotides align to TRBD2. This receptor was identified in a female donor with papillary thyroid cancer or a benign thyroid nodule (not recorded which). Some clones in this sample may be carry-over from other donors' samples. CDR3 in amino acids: CASRTSGSDRELFF. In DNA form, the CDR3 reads TGTGCCAGTAGGACTAGCGGGAGCGACAGGGAGCTGTTTTTT.